The 3 T cell receptor beta chains reported below all come from one sample, sequenced in a study of blood T cell repertoires in COVID-19. TCRdb's table, derived via immunoSEQ multiplex PCR, lists solely in-frame clones and lacks some. The sample has hundreds of thousands of clones, about four fifths seen once; the top ten hold roughly 2.7%. Sequencing was done on a sample of peripheral blood. Receptors were obtained from a woman between 35 and 50 years old with active or convalescent COVID-19.

The CDR3 coding sequence is TGCAGCGTTGAAGGACTAGCGGGATTCTCCGAGCAGTACTTC. This gives the protein CSVEGLAGFSEQYF. The chain joins TRBV29-1 to TRBJ2-7; 11 nucleotides agree with TRBD2. From germline, CDR1 is SQVTM and CDR2 ANQGSEA. The CDR3 runs 14 residues. Unmatched junction bases numbered 5, after V lost 1 base and J lost 6 bases.

The chain employs TRBV5-1 and TRBJ2-5; 7 bases align to TRBD2. The ends lost 0 bases at V and 4 bases at J; junction bases unmatched: 6. CDR1 is SGHRS, CDR2 YFSETQ, per germline. The CDR3 length is 15 residues. CDR3 in DNA: TGCGCCAGCAGCTTGGGCGCGGGAGAGTCAGAGACCCAGTACTTC. Translation: CASSLGAGESETQYF.

The chain links TRBV7-2 to TRBJ2-7; 12 nucleotides align to TRBD2. CDR3 size: 17 residues. V lost 1 base, J lost 7 bases, and 11 bases stayed unmatched. The germline V gene encodes CDR1 SGHTA and CDR2 FQGNSA. CDR3 sequence reads: CASSLGASGGALGEQYF. The CDR3 region has the DNA TGTGCCAGCAGCTTAGGCGCTAGCGGGGGGGCTCTGGGTGAGCAGTACTTC.